This T cell receptor (beta chain) originates from a study of blood T cell repertoires in COVID-19. At the level of the study: The United States, Italy and Spain supplied acute and convalescent COVID-19 samples. Sources were T cells, B-cell-depleted T cells, or PBMCs; the material itself was cDNA or gDNA.

In the authors' workflow: Estimation of nucleated cell counts relied on the amplification of reference gene primers. Sequencing used immunoSEQ multiplex PCR; TCRdb keeps in-frame clones, though not all of them. V and J calls and clone size are copied from that table; D and trimming were computed from the DNA. The table has approximately 290,000 clones, roughly 90% seen once. This TCR came from a woman in her 30s who had recovered from COVID-19. The sample consisted of PBMCs or T cells enriched from blood (not recorded which).

The CDR3 region is CAWGTGSGNTIYF. Written as DNA, the CDR3 is TGTGCCTGGGGGACAGGGTCAGGAAACACCATATATTTT. This sequence joins TRBV30 and TRBJ1-3; 9 nucleotides align to TRBD1. V lost 5 bases, J lost 4 bases, and 3 bases stayed unmatched. The CDR3 extends over 13 amino acids. Germline-derived CDR1 and CDR2 are GTSNPN and SVGIG (reference sequence).